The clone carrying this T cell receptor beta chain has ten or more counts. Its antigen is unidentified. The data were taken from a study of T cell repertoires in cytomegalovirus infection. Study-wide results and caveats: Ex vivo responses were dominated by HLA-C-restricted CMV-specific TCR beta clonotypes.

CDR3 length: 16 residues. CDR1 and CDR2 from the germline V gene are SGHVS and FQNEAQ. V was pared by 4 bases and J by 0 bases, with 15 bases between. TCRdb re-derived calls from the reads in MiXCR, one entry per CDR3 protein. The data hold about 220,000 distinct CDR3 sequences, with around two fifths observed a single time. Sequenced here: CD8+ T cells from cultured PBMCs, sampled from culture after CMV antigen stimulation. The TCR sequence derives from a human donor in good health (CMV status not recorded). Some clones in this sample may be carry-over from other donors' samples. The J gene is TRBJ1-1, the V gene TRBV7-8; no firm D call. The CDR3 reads CASSSETVPMNTEAFF. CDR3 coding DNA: TGTGCCAGCAGCTCTGAGACCGTGCCCATGAACACTGAAGCTTTCTTT. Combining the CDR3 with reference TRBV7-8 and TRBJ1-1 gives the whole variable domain GAGVSQSPRYKVAKRGQDVALRCDPISGHVSLFWYQQALGQGPEFLTYFQNEAQLDKSGLPSDRFFAERPEGSVSTLKIQRTQQEDSAVYLCASSSETVPMNTEAFFGQGTRLTVV.